The rows below give T cell receptor beta chains drawn from one sample of a study of blood T cell repertoires in COVID-19. The table came from immunoSEQ multiplex PCR; TCRdb's copy has only in-frame clones and leaves some out. The sample includes some 150,000 clones, approximately 80% of them seen just once. The sequenced material came from peripheral blood. All receptors derive from a woman in her forties or fifties with acute or convalescent COVID-19. The CDR3 runs from the conserved cysteine through the conserved F or W. The D gene is left open where the match is weak. Part of the rows lack a size; the others show once, few, many or a class for expanded clones.

V	D	J	size	CDR3	DNA
TRBV2	-	TRBJ1-3	-	CASWTLRWNTIYF	TGTGCCAGTTGGACTCTCAGGTGGAACACCATATATTTT
TRBV10-3	-	TRBJ1-2	-	CAISAGADYNYGYTF	TGTGCCATCAGTGCAGGGGCCGATTATAACTATGGCTACACCTTC
TRBV11-2	-	TRBJ1-1	-	CASSPSGNTEAFF	TGTGCCAGCAGCCCCTCGGGAAACACTGAAGCTTTCTTT
TRBV6-6	-	TRBJ1-1	few	CASSMDRDTEAFF	TGTGCCAGCAGTATGGACAGAGACACTGAAGCTTTCTTT
TRBV5-4	-	TRBJ1-3	-	CASSGRSGNTIYF	TGTGCCAGCAGCGGGCGCTCTGGAAACACCATATATTTT
TRBV11-2	TRBD1	TRBJ2-1	-	CASSSQGVSYNEQFF	TGTGCCAGCAGCTCCCAGGGGGTTTCCTACAATGAGCAGTTCTTC
TRBV5-1	TRBD1	TRBJ1-1	few	CASSPRTGRDPMNTEAFF	TGCGCCAGCAGCCCTAGGACAGGGAGGGACCCCATGAACACTGAAGCTTTCTTT
TRBV6-2/TRBV6-3	-	TRBJ1-1	-	CASSYRSDRMNTEAFF	TGTGCCAGCAGTTACCGGAGCGACAGGATGAACACTGAAGCTTTCTTT
TRBV7-3	-	TRBJ1-6	-	CASSLKRDNSPLHF	TGTGCCAGCAGCTTAAAGAGGGATAATTCACCCCTCCACTTT
TRBV9	-	TRBJ2-3	few	CASSDSGASTDTQYF	TGTGCCAGCAGCGATAGCGGAGCTAGCACAGATACGCAGTATTTT
TRBV5-1	TRBD1	TRBJ2-1	-	CASSVGQGAYNEQFF	TGCGCCAGCAGCGTAGGACAGGGGGCCTACAATGAGCAGTTCTTC
TRBV4-3	-	TRBJ2-5	few	CASSQGYSQVTQYF	TGCGCCAGCAGCCAAGGATACAGCCAAGTGACCCAGTACTTC
TRBV24-1	TRBD2	TRBJ2-5	-	CATSDPRLAGGQETQYF	TGTGCCACCAGTGATCCACGCCTAGCGGGAGGGCAAGAGACCCAGTACTTC
TRBV6-5	TRBD1	TRBJ2-2	-	CASRVSQGSGELFF	TGTGCCAGCAGGGTGTCACAGGGGTCCGGGGAGCTGTTTTTT
TRBV6-5	-	TRBJ1-6	-	CASRQGNSPLHF	TGTGCCAGCAGACAGGGTAATTCACCCCTCCACTTT
TRBV10-3	-	TRBJ1-2	-	CAISGGDGYTF	TGTGCCATCAGTGGAGGCGACGGCTACACCTTC
TRBV7-3	-	TRBJ1-1	few	CASSLTPFSRGTEAFF	TGTGCCAGCAGCTTAACCCCGTTCTCCCGGGGCACTGAAGCTTTCTTT
TRBV7-2	TRBD1	TRBJ1-4	-	CASSLWGQGATNEKLFF	TGTGCCAGCAGCTTATGGGGACAGGGGGCAACTAATGAAAAACTGTTTTTT
TRBV18	TRBD1	TRBJ1-3	-	CASSPTMAGQTGNTIYF	TGTGCCAGCTCCCCTACCATGGCGGGACAGACTGGAAACACCATATATTTT
TRBV9	-	TRBJ1-1	-	CASSVSGAGNTEAFF	TGTGCCAGCAGCGTATCAGGGGCCGGGAACACTGAAGCTTTCTTT
TRBV4-3	-	TRBJ1-2	-	CASSPQWTAGGYTF	TGCGCCAGCAGCCCGCAGTGGACAGCAGGAGGCTACACCTTC
TRBV29-1	TRBD2	TRBJ2-3	-	CSGRGTSGTDTQYF	TGCAGCGGTCGAGGGACTAGCGGAACAGATACGCAGTATTTT
TRBV25-1	-	TRBJ1-6	-	CASSGLGGSSPLHF	TGTGCCAGCAGTGGCCTTGGGGGGAGTTCACCCCTCCACTTT
TRBV30	TRBD1	TRBJ2-7	-	CAWSRDRSYEQYF	TGTGCCTGGAGTCGGGACAGGTCCTACGAGCAGTACTTC
TRBV9	-	TRBJ2-7	-	CASSPRQDTYEQYF	TGTGCCAGCAGCCCCAGACAGGATACCTACGAGCAGTACTTC
TRBV3-1/TRBV3-2	-	TRBJ2-7	-	CASSHSSYEQYF	TGTGCCAGCAGCCATAGCTCCTACGAGCAGTACTTC
TRBV5-1	TRBD2	TRBJ2-1	-	CASSSGTSEYNEQFF	TGCGCCAGCAGCTCCGGGACTAGCGAGTACAATGAGCAGTTCTTC
TRBV29-1	TRBD2	TRBJ2-7	-	CSVGALSGSYEQYF	TGCAGCGTTGGGGCCCTTAGCGGGAGTTACGAGCAGTACTTC
TRBV6-2/TRBV6-3	-	TRBJ2-7	-	CASSYSTYEQYF	TGTGCCAGCAGTTACTCCACCTACGAGCAGTACTTC
TRBV5-1	TRBD2	TRBJ2-3	-	CASSPSAGGLSDTQYF	TGCGCCAGCAGCCCTTCAGCGGGGGGGCTTTCAGATACGCAGTATTTT
TRBV12-3/TRBV12-4	-	TRBJ2-1	-	CASSFVNNEQFF	TGTGCCAGCAGTTTTGTCAACAATGAGCAGTTCTTC
TRBV7-3	-	TRBJ2-2	-	CASSTWNTGELFF	TGTGCCAGCAGTACTTGGAACACCGGGGAGCTGTTTTTT
TRBV6-5	-	TRBJ2-6	few	CASRGGGANVLTF	TGTGCCAGCAGGGGAGGTGGGGCCAACGTCCTGACTTTC
TRBV5-6	-	TRBJ1-1	-	CASSLSMLNTEAFF	TGTGCCAGCAGCTTGAGCATGCTCAACACTGAAGCTTTCTTT
TRBV4-3	TRBD1	TRBJ2-7	-	CASSQVMDRGYSYEQYF	TGCGCCAGCAGCCAAGTCATGGACAGGGGGTATTCCTACGAGCAGTACTTC
TRBV5-1	-	TRBJ2-7	once	CASSWDTSSYEQYF	TGCGCCAGCAGTTGGGACACGAGCTCCTACGAGCAGTACTTC
TRBV6-5	TRBD1	TRBJ1-5	-	CASRTKGAHNQPQHF	TGTGCCAGCAGGACCAAGGGGGCCCACAATCAGCCCCAGCATTTT
TRBV10-3	TRBD1	TRBJ1-1	-	CAIRVFKGATEAFF	TGTGCCATCAGGGTGTTCAAGGGGGCCACTGAAGCTTTCTTT
TRBV4-2	-	TRBJ2-3	-	CASSQDASVDTQYF	TGTGCCAGCAGCCAAGATGCCTCAGTGGATACGCAGTATTTT
TRBV15	TRBD1	TRBJ1-5	once	CATSRVFDRVDQPQHF	TGTGCCACCAGCAGAGTCTTTGACAGGGTGGATCAGCCCCAGCATTTT
TRBV7-9	TRBD1	TRBJ1-1	few	CASSLTGVETEAFF	TGTGCCAGCAGCTTGACAGGGGTAGAAACTGAAGCTTTCTTT
TRBV27	-	TRBJ2-5	-	CASSRKLGGSETQYF	TGTGCCAGCAGTAGAAAGTTAGGGGGATCAGAGACCCAGTACTTC
TRBV4-3	TRBD1	TRBJ2-7	-	CASSDRQGGLYEQYF	TGCGCCAGCAGCGACCGACAGGGGGGTCTCTACGAGCAGTACTTC
TRBV5-4	-	TRBJ2-7	-	CASSLGQSSYEQYF	TGTGCCAGCAGCTTGGGGCAGTCATCCTACGAGCAGTACTTC
TRBV7-2	TRBD1	TRBJ1-2	few	CASSQRPRGYTF	TGTGCCAGCAGCCAACGACCCAGGGGGTACACCTTC
TRBV5-1	-	TRBJ1-6	-	CASSWTAADSPLHF	TGCGCCAGCAGCTGGACAGCGGCTGATTCACCCCTCCACTTT
TRBV4-1	-	TRBJ1-2	-	CASSQGQNYGYTF	TGCGCCAGCAGCCAAGGGCAGAACTATGGCTACACCTTC
TRBV5-4	TRBD1	TRBJ1-1	-	CASSLASRGHTEAFF	TGTGCCAGCAGCTTGGCCTCGAGGGGGCACACTGAAGCTTTCTTT
TRBV5-6	TRBD1	TRBJ1-1	-	CASSLQGGSEAFF	TGTGCCAGCAGCTTACAGGGGGGCAGTGAAGCTTTCTTT
TRBV28	TRBD1	TRBJ1-1	-	CASSTGQGNTEAFF	TGTGCTTCGTCGACGGGACAGGGGAACACTGAAGCTTTCTTT
TRBV6-5	TRBD1	TRBJ1-2	few	CASSNQGAPNYGYTF	TGTGCCAGCAGTAATCAGGGGGCCCCTAACTATGGCTACACCTTC
TRBV10-3	-	TRBJ1-5	-	CAISDNSNQPQHF	TGTGCCATCAGTGACAATAGCAATCAGCCCCAGCATTTT
TRBV5-1	TRBD2	TRBJ2-7	-	CASSPAGLSYEQYF	TGCGCCAGCAGCCCAGCGGGGCTCTCCTACGAGCAGTACTTC
TRBV4-3	TRBD2	TRBJ2-7	-	CASSQVLAGGPGEQYF	TGCGCCAGCAGCCAAGTCCTAGCGGGGGGGCCGGGTGAGCAGTACTTC
TRBV20-1	TRBD2	TRBJ2-5	-	CSASGGVGETQYF	TGCAGTGCTAGTGGGGGGGTTGGGGAGACCCAGTACTTC
TRBV4-1	-	TRBJ1-5	many	CASSQEENNQPQHF	TGCGCCAGCAGCCAAGAGGAGAACAATCAGCCCCAGCATTTT
TRBV6-5	TRBD2	TRBJ2-1	-	CAAGLAGVEQFF	TGTGCCGCGGGACTAGCGGGAGTGGAGCAGTTCTTC